The rows below give T cell receptor beta chains drawn from one sample of a study of OX40 agonist ivuxolimab in advanced cancers. Data came from immunoSEQ multiplex PCR; TCRdb stores just in-frame clones and leaves some out. Altogether tens of thousands of clones are present, approximately 85% being singletons, with the ten largest covering about 0.6%. Sample: CD4+ or CD8+ T cells sorted from blood, taken in a trial of the OX40 agonist ivuxolimab. Receptors originate from an adult with an advanced solid tumor such as melanoma, head and neck, liver or kidney cancer. The conserved cysteine and the conserved F or W are not part of the CDR3 here. A D gene is named only where the DNA matches it firmly.

d_gene	j_gene	v_gene	CDR3aa
TRBD2	TRBJ2-1	TRBV9	ASSVGLAGAYNEQF
TRBD2	TRBJ2-3	TRBV10-1	ASSIQTSGVPDTQY
-	TRBJ1-2	TRBV16	ASSLTGYGYT
TRBD1	TRBJ2-1	TRBV7-2	ASSPGDRREQF
-	TRBJ2-5	TRBV7-3	ASSRRGGPETQY
-	TRBJ2-5	TRBV7-2	ASSDRPSWQETQY
TRBD1	TRBJ2-7	TRBV27	ASSLVGGDFYEQY
TRBD2	TRBJ2-3	TRBV9	ASSVEAGATDTQY
-	TRBJ1-1	TRBV21-1	ASSRDPVTEAF
-	TRBJ2-7	TRBV29-1	SASGEDLYEQY
-	TRBJ1-1	TRBV4-2	ASSPTENTEAF
-	TRBJ1-2	TRBV10-2	ASKYAGAIDYGYT
-	TRBJ2-5	TRBV6-1	AIGRGPGGETQY
TRBD1	TRBJ2-6	TRBV27	ASSPSRTGAGANVLT
TRBD1	TRBJ2-1	TRBV9	ASSVEGQGGNEQF
-	TRBJ1-5	TRBV4-1	ASSQGPVEYSNQPQH
-	TRBJ2-3	TRBV30	AWSGQNTQY
TRBD1	TRBJ1-2	TRBV5-1	ASSRLPGATPGGMDGYT
-	TRBJ1-2	TRBV27	ASSPRDTANYGYT
-	TRBJ2-3	TRBV4-3	ASSQENWDTQY
-	TRBJ2-1	TRBV7-9	ASNIGWGYNEQF
TRBD1	TRBJ1-2	TRBV5-4	ASTIQDRAYGYT
-	TRBJ1-2	TRBV6-5	ASSRSGGNYGYT
-	TRBJ1-1	TRBV5-4	ASAWAGHTEAF
-	TRBJ2-2	TRBV19	ASTPGEWTGELF
TRBD2	TRBJ2-7	TRBV4-3	ASSQDRLAREQY
-	TRBJ1-2	TRBV25-1	ASSDTVPNYGYT
-	TRBJ1-6	TRBV6-1	ASSATGKGRGNSPLH